This entry concerns a single T cell receptor (beta chain). This entry is derived from a study of blood T cells in healthy people across ages. In the study overall: Per two T cells, about one barcoded beta molecule was captured through template switching.

The authors ran a second PCR of about 6 to 12 cycles using a sample-barcoded 5' primer and a J-beta primer mix. Through a template-switch adaptor with 12 random nucleotides, each cDNA molecule received a tag. TCRdb reprocessed the 5' RACE reads via MiXCR and lists one record per CDR3 protein. The sample holds some 640,000 distinct CDR3 sequences; around 49% are singletons and the top ten take around a third. V lost 1 base and J 7 bases, leaving 8 bases between the germline ends. CDR3 size: 13 residues. The germline CDR1 and CDR2 sequences are MNHEY and SVGEGT. The sample comprised blood. The TCR sequence derives from an older woman in good health. The rearrangement links TRBV6-2 or TRBV6-3 to TRBJ2-1; D is undetermined. The CDR3 nucleotides read TGTGCCAGCAGTTACTACCCAGAAAATGAGCAGTTCTTC. Its translation is CASSYYPENEQFF.